This passage covers 18 T cell receptor beta chains from one sample sequenced in a study of blood T cell repertoires in COVID-19. The method was immunoSEQ multiplex PCR; TCRdb's version includes in-frame clones alone and lacks a portion of them. Among 450,000 or so clones listed, around 90% were seen once. Sequences were obtained from peripheral blood. These receptors all stem from a man younger than 35 with COVID-19, enrolled during active disease.

V and J are TRBV13 and TRBJ2-7; TRBD2 might be the D (5 bases). Germline V gene lookup returns CDR1 PRHDT and CDR2 FYEKMQ (reference sequence). This CDR3 contains 14 residues. V was shortened by 2 bases and J by 5 bases, with 13 bases between the two germline ends. The CDR3 DNA follows: TGTGCCAGCAGCTTACAGATTAGTAGCGACGAGCAGTACTTC. Protein: CASSLQISSDEQYF.

The rearrangement uses TRBV6-5 and TRBJ2-7; 10 nucleotides line up with TRBD1. This CDR3 has 14 amino acids. The junction had 5 bases not matched to a gene; V was cut back by 5 bases and J by 4 bases. Germline loops: CDR1 MNHEY, CDR2 SVGAGI. The CDR3 protein is CASSKTGGGYEQYF. CDR3 coding DNA: TGTGCCAGCAGTAAGACAGGGGGCGGGTACGAGCAGTACTTC.

The chain employs TRBV5-6 and TRBJ1-2; TRBD1 matches at 7 bases. This CDR3 spans 15 amino acids. Unmatched junction bases numbered 12, after V lost 6 bases and J lost 4 bases. Germline CDR1 and CDR2: SGHDT and YYEEEE. The CDR3 DNA reads TGTGCCAGCAACCCCCGGGACAGTTTTTTCTATGGCTACACCTTC. Its protein product is CASNPRDSFFYGYTF.

V is TRBV6-5 and J is TRBJ1-2, with a possible D match to TRBD1 (5 bases). Germline loops: CDR1 MNHEY, CDR2 SVGAGI. Trimming removed 2 bases from V and 3 bases from J, with 13 bases in between. CDR3 size: 15 residues. CDR3 in DNA: TGTGCCAGCAGTTACACCGTAGGGGAACACTATGGCTACACCTTC. Its protein product is CASSYTVGEHYGYTF.

V usage is TRBV6-5 and J usage is TRBJ2-3; D is uncertain. The CDR3 length is 10 residues. Germline V gene sequence: CDR1 MNHEY, CDR2 SVGAGI. Trimming pared 8 bases from V and 5 bases from J, leaving 5 bases between. Here the CDR3 DNA reads TGTGCCAGCTTCGGAGATACGCAGTATTTT. It translates to CASFGDTQYF.

This clone was detected once. The chain has TRBV3-1 (or the pseudogene TRBV3-2) and TRBJ2-1, with TRBD2 matching 7 bases. The CDR3 spans 15 residues. CDR1 is LGHDT, CDR2 YNNKEL, per germline (reference sequence). Losses at the gene ends were 2 bases for V and 7 bases for J; bases not matched to a gene: 8. The CDR3 DNA is TGTGCCAGCAGCCAACGCGGGGGTAGTCTAAATGAGCAGTTCTTC. Its translation: CASSQRGGSLNEQFF.

The rearrangement joins TRBV3-1 (or the pseudogene TRBV3-2) to TRBJ2-2; 7 nucleotides align to TRBD1. The V gene's germline CDR1 is LGHDT and CDR2 YNNKEL (reference sequence). With V trimmed by 3 bases and J by 1 base, 5 bases remained unmatched. The CDR3 extends over 16 amino acids. This CDR3 reads CASSHWTGMNTGELFF. The CDR3, as DNA: TGTGCCAGCAGCCATTGGACAGGCATGAACACCGGGGAGCTGTTTTTT.

V and J are TRBV19 and TRBJ2-4, with D perhaps TRBD2 (6 bases). Trimming took 8 bases from V and 2 from J, leaving 13 bases between them. The CDR3 has 14 residues. Germline CDR1 is LNHDA and CDR2 is SQIVND (reference sequence). Here the CDR3 reads CASRAGRTKNIQYF. As DNA, the CDR3 is TGTGCCAGTCGTGCGGGAAGAACCAAAAACATTCAGTACTTC.

The CDR3 here is CASSRRQRLAGGNEQFF. The CDR3 region has the DNA TGCGCCAGCAGCCGGAGACAACGACTAGCGGGGGGCAATGAGCAGTTCTTC. J is TRBJ2-1 and V is TRBV4-1; 13 positions agree with TRBD2. The V and J ends lost 4 bases and 6 bases, in that order; junction bases with no gene match: 9. CDR1 is MGHRA and CDR2 is YSYEKL in the germline V gene. CDR3 length: 17 residues.

The chain combines TRBV28 with TRBJ2-5; 9 positions match TRBD1. CDR3 length equals 14 residues. Germline CDR1 reads MDHEN; CDR2 reads SYDVKM. V trimming: 5 bases; J trimming: 5 bases; junction bases outside the gene matches: 6. The CDR3 bases are TGTGCCAGCAGTCAAGGACAGGGGAGGGAGACCCAGTACTTC. Its protein is CASSQGQGRETQYF.

This chain links TRBV27 with TRBJ2-1; weak D call: TRBD2 (5 bases). Trimming took 6 bases from V and 5 from J, leaving 17 bases between them. CDR1 MNHEY and CDR2 SMNVEV come from the germline V gene (reference sequence). The CDR3 length is 15 residues. This CDR3 reads CASRLLALPNNEQFF. The CDR3 DNA is TGTGCCAGCAGACTTTTAGCGTTGCCTAACAATGAGCAGTTCTTC.

This clone was seen only a few times. J is TRBJ2-2 and V is TRBV7-9; 12 bases align to TRBD2. The length of the CDR3 is 16 residues. With 5 bases clipped from V and 8 bases from J, the junction kept 9 bases outside the gene matches. Germline V gene lookup returns CDR1 SEHNR and CDR2 FQNEAQ (reference sequence). The CDR3 reads CASSGLAGSLGGELFF. The CDR3 DNA is TGTGCCAGCAGCGGACTAGCGGGAAGCTTAGGAGGGGAGCTGTTTTTT.

This clone was recorded a few times. The V gene is TRBV19, the J gene TRBJ1-5; D is unresolved. Germline CDR1 reads LNHDA; CDR2 reads SQIVND (reference sequence). The CDR3 totals 14 residues. Trimming cost V 2 bases and J 6 bases, with 11 bases left between them. For the CDR3, the DNA is TGTGCCAGTAGTATAAGGGAGAGGAGTCAGCCCCAGCATTTT. It specifies CASSIRERSQPQHF.

V gene TRBV7-9 combines with J gene TRBJ1-4; perhaps TRBD1 as D (5 bases). CDR3 length: 15 amino acids. V lost 0 bases to trimming and J lost 7 bases, with 12 bases between them. Germline V gene sequence: CDR1 SEHNR, CDR2 FQNEAQ (reference sequence). The CDR3 sequence: CASSLASQGGEKLFF. The CDR3 DNA follows: TGTGCCAGCAGCTTAGCGAGCCAGGGCGGTGAAAAACTGTTTTTT.

The chain employs TRBV2 and TRBJ2-5; 8 nucleotides line up with TRBD1. Germline V CDR1 and CDR2: SNHLY, FYNNEI. Trimming took 11 bases from V and 4 from J; bases not matched to a gene: 9. The CDR3 has 13 residues. CDR3 sequence reads: CAGRTGGGETQYF. As DNA, the CDR3 is TGTGCCGGCCGAACAGGGGGAGGAGAGACCCAGTACTTC. The full variable domain, rest sourced from reference TRBV2 and TRBJ2-5, is EPEVTQTPSHQVTQMGQEVILRCVPISNHLYFYWYRQILGQKVEFLVSFYNNEISEKSEIFDDQFSVERPDGSNFTLKIRSTKLEDSAMYFCAGRTGGGETQYFGPGTRLLVL.

The J gene is TRBJ2-7, the V gene TRBV2; the D is unclear. The germline gives CDR1 SNHLY, CDR2 FYNNEI. The V end lost 5 bases, the J end lost 4 bases, and 6 bases lay between the germline ends. The CDR3 consists of 11 residues. The CDR3 here is CASSKTYEQYF. CDR3 in DNA: TGTGCCAGCAGTAAAACATACGAGCAGTACTTC. Full variable domain (missing parts from reference TRBV2 and TRBJ2-7): EPEVTQTPSHQVTQMGQEVILRCVPISNHLYFYWYRQILGQKVEFLVSFYNNEISEKSEIFDDQFSVERPDGSNFTLKIRSTKLEDSAMYFCASSKTYEQYFGPGTRLTVT.

The chain has TRBV28 and TRBJ2-6, with 8 bases identical to TRBD1. Germline V gives CDR1 MDHEN, CDR2 SYDVKM. The CDR3 sequence is 15 residues long. The J segment lost 2 bases and the V segment lost 4 bases, leaving 1 base of the junction unmatched. CDR3 sequence reads: CASSSQGAGANVLTF. Written as DNA, the CDR3 is TGTGCCAGCAGTTCACAGGGGGCTGGGGCCAACGTCCTGACTTTC.

The V and J genes are TRBV19 and TRBJ2-3, with D hard to call. This CDR3 contains 16 residues. Germline V lookup: CDR1 LNHDA, CDR2 SQIVND (reference sequence). The ends were cut back, 4 bases at V and 1 base at J, with 15 bases in the middle. CDR3 region: CASSTPFTSRTDTQYF. In DNA, the CDR3 is TGTGCCAGTAGTACCCCGTTTACTTCCCGCACAGATACGCAGTATTTT.